This T cell receptor beta chain was identified in a study of metastatic and nonmetastatic thyroid tumors (dated by TCRdb to between 2020 and 2021). About the investigation overall: Repertoires from peripheral blood and from tumor or nodule tissue samples of malignant and benign thyroid patients were compared. Broad study findings and their caveats: TCR beta diversity was reported as significantly higher in malignant tumors than in benign nodules, in both blood and tumor samples.

Library prep was done by PCR. TCRdb names Illumina HiSeq 4000 as the instrument used. The TCR beta-chain CDR3 region of each patient was profiled by high-throughput sequencing. The source study handled its data this way. CDR3 differences across clinicopathological groups were used to build a classifier for discriminating distant-metastatic papillary thyroid cancer patients. To measure repertoire diversity the researchers used the Shannon index, while the Morisita-Horn index served to gauge how similar the tumor and blood repertoires were. Starting from the raw public reads, TCRdb applied fastp trimming at Q25, assembled clones with MiXCR and retained in-frame beta chains. None of the V and J calls come from the authors' own analysis; TCRdb made them. This sample holds tens of thousands of clones; 25% to 35% were observed only once. The biggest ten clones account for about 7.2% of the sample. Counted from cysteine to phenylalanine, this CDR3 has 14 amino acids. Only CDR3 DNA is held: 42 bases, read in frame from base 1. Taken from the germline V gene, the CDR1 and CDR2 loops are SGHRS and YFSETQ. Trimming takes 4 bases off V and 5 bases off J; junction bases not matched to a gene: 7.

As concerns this clone: No antigen is known for it. The input lacks base qualities; no much larger clone sits a single base away.

None of the patients had been given any treatment before thyroid surgery. Using T-cell receptor beta sequencing, the study looked back at clinical samples from patients collected from the early 2010s to the late 2010s. The chain is assembled from TRBV5-1 and TRBJ2-5, with 8 middle bases fitting TRBD1. Sequenced material: blood. This TCR was sampled from a female donor with papillary thyroid cancer or a benign thyroid nodule (not recorded which). Some clones in this sample may be carry-over from other donors' samples. The bases read TGCGCCAGCAGCGCGGCGACAGGGGTGGAGACCCAGTACTTC. It codes for CASSAATGVETQYF.